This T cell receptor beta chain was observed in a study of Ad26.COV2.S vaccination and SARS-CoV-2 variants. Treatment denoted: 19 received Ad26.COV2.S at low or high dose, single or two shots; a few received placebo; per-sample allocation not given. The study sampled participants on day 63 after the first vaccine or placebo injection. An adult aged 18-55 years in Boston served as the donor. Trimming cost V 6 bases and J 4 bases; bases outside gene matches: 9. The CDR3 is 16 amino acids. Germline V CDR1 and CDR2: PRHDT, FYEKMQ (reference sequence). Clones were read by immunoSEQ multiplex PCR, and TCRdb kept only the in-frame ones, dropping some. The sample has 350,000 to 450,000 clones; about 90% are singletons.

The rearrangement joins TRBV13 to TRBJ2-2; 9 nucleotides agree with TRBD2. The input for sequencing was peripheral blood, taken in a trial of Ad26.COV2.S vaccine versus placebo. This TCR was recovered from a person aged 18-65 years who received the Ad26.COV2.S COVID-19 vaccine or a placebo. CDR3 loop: CASRGTSRAGTGELFF. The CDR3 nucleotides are TGTGCCAGCAGAGGGACTAGCCGGGCTGGCACCGGGGAGCTGTTTTTT.